The source of this T cell receptor (beta chain) is a study of tumor-infiltrating lymphocytes in primary liver carcinoma. Study-wide background: Staging of the tumors gave T1-T3 N0M0, with widths of roughly 4.2 to 10 cm.

Extraction also yielded germline DNA, while blood RNA was obtained from unsorted whole blood. V shed 2 bases, J shed 4 bases, and the junction held 8 bases outside the gene matches. The CDR3 is 15 amino acids. CDR1 and CDR2 (germline): SQVTM, ANQGSEA. From 500 ng total RNA, TCR beta cDNA was generated with a primer in the constant region. Slightly modified ARM-PCR, run as three nested multiplex PCR rounds, produced the TCR beta libraries. Both of the initial two PCR rounds ran for about 11 cycles and employed TRBV1-TRBV30 forward primers alongside a C-beta reverse primer. TCRdb recomputed calls from the multiplex PCR reads with MiXCR, one row per CDR3 protein. The sample contains about 310,000 distinct CDR3 sequences, 50% to 75% of which appear only once.

The receptor was derived from a woman in her 30s with primary liver carcinoma and hepatitis B virus infection. Sequencing input: peripheral blood. The V call is TRBV29-1, the J call TRBJ2-3; 8 bases align to TRBD2. In nucleotides, the CDR3 is TGCAGCGTTGAAAGAGCGGGAGAGAGTGCAGATACGCAGTATTTT. Protein sequence: CSVERAGESADTQYF.